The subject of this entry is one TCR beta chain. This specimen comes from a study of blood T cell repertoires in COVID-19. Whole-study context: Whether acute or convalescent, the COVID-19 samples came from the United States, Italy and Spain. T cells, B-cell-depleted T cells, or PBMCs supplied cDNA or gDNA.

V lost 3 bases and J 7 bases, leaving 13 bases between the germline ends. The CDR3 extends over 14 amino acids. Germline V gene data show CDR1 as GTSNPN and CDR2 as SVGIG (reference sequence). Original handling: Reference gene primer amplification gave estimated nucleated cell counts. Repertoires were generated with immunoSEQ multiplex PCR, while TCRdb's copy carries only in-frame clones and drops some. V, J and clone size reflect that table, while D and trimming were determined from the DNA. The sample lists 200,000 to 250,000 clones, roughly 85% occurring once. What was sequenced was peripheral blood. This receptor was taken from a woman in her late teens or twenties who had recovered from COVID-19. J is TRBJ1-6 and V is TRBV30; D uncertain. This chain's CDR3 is CAWRREQGNSPLHF. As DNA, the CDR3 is TGTGCCTGGAGACGGGAGCAAGGAAATTCACCCCTCCACTTT.